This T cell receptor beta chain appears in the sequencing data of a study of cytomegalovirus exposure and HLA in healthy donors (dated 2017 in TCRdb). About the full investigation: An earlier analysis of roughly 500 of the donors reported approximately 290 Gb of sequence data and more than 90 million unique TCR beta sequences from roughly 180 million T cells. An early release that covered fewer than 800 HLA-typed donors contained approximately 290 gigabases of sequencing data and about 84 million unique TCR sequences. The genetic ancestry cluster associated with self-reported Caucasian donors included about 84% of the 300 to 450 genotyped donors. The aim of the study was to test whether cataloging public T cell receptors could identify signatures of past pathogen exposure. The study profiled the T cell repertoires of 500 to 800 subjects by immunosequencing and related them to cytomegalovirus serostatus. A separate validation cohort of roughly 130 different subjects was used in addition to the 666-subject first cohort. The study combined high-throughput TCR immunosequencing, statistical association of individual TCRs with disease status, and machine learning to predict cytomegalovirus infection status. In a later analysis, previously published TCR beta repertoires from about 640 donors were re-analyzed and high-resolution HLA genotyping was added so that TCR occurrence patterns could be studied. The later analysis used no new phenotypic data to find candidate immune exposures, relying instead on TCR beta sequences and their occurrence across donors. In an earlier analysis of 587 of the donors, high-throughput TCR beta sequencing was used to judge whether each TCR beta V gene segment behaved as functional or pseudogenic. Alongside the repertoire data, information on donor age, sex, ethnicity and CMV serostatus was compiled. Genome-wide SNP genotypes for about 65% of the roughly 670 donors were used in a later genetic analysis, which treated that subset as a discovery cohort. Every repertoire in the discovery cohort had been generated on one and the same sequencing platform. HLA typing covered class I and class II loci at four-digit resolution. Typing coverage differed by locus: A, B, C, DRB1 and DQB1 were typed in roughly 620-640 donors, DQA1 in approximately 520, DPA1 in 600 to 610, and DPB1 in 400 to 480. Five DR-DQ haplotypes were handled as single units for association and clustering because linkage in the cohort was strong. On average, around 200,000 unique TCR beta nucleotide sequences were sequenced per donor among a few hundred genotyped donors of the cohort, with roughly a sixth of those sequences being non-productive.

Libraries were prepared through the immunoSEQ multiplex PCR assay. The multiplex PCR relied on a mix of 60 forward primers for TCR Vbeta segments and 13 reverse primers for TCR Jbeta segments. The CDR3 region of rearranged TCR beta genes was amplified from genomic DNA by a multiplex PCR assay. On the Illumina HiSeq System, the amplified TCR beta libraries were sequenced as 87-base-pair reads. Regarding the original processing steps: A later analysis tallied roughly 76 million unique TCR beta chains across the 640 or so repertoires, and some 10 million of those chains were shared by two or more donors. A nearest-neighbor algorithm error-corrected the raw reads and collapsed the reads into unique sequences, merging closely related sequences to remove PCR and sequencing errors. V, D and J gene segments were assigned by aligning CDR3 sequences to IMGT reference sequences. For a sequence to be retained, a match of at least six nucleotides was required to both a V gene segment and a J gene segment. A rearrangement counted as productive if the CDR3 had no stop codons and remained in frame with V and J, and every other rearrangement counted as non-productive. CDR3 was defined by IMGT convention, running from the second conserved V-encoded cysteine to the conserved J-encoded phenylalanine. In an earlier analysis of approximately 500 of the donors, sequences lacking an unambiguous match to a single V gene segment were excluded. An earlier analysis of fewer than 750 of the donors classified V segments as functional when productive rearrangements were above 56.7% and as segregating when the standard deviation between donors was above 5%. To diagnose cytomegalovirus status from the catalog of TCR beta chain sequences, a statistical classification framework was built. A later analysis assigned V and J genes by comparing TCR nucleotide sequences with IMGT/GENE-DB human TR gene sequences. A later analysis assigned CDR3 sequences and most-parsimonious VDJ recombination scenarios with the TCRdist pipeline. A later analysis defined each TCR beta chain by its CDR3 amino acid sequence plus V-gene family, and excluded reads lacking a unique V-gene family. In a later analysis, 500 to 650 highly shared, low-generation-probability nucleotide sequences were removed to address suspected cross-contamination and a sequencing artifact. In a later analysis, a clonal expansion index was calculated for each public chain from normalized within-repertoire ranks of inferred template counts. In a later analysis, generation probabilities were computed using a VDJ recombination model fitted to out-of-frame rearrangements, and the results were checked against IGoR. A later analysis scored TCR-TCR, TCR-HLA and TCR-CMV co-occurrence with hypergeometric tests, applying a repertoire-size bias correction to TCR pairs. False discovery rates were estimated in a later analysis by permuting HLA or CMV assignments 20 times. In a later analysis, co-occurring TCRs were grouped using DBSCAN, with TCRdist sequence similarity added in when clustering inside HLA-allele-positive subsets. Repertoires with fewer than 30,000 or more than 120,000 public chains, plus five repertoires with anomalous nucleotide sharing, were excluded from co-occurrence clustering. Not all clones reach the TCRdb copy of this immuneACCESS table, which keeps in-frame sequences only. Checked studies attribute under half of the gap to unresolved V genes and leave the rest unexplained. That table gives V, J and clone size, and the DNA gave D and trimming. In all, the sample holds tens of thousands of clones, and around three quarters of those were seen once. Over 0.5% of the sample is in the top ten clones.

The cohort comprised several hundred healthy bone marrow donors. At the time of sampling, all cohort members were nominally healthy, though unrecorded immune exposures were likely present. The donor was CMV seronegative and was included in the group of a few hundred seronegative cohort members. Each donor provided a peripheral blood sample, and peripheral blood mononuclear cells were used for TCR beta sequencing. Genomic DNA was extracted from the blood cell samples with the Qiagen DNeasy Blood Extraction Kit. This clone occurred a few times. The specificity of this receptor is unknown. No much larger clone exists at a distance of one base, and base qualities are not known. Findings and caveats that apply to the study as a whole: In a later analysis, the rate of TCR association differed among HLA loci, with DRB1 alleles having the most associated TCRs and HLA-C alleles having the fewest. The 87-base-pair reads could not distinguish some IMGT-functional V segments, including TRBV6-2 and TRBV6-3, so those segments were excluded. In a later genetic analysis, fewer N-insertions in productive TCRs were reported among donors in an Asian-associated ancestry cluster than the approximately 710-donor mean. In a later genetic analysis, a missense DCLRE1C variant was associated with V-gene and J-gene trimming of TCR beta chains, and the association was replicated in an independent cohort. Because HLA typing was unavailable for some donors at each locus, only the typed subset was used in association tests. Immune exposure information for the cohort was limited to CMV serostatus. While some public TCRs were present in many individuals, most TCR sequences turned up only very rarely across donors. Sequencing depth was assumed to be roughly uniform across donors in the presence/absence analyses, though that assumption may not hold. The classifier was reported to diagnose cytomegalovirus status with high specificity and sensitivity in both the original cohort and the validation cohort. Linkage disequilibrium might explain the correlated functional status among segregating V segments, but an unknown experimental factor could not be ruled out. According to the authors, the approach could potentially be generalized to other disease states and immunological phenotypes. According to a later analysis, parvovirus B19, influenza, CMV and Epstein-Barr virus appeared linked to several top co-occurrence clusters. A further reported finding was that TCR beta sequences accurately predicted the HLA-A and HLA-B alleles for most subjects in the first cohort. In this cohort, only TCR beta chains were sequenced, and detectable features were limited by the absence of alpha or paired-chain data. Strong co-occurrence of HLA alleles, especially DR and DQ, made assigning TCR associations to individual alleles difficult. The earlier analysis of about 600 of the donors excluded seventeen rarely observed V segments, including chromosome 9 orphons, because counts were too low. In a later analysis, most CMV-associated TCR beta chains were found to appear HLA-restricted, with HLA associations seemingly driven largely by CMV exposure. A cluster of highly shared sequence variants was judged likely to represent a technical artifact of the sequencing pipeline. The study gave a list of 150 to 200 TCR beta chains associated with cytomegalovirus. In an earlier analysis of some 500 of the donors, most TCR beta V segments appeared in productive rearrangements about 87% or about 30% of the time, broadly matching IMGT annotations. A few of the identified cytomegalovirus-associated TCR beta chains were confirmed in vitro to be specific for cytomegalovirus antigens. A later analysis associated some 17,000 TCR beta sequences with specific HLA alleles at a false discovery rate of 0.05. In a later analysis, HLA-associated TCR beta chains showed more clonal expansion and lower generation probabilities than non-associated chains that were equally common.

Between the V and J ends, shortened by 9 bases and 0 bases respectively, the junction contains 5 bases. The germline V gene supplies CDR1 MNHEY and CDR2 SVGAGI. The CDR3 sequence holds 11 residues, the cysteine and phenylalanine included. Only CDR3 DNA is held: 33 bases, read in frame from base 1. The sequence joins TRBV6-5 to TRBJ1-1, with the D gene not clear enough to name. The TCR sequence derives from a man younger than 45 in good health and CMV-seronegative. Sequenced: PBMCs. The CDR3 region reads CASQLNTEAFF. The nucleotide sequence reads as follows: TGTGCCAGTCAGTTGAACACTGAAGCTTTCTTT.